The next 10 T cell receptor beta chains were all read from a single sample in a study of cytomegalovirus exposure and HLA in healthy donors. In the PCR, 60 Vbeta and 13 Jbeta primers were used. Only in-frame clones appear in the TCRdb table, and some are missing; sequencing was by immunoSEQ multiplex PCR. This table lists fewer than 100,000 clones. The material sequenced was PBMCs. These receptors all stem from a man aged 50 or older in good health and CMV-seronegative.

Written as DNA, the CDR3 is TGCGCCAGCAGCGCAGGTTCCGCACAAAAACTGTTTTTT. Protein sequence: CASSAGSAQKLFF. This chain links TRBV5-1 with TRBJ1-4; D remains unclear. V lost 4 bases, J lost 9 bases, and 13 bases lay in between. The CDR3 consists of 13 residues. Germline CDR1 is SGHRS and CDR2 is YFSETQ.

The chain employs TRBV6-1 and TRBJ2-1; D remains ambiguous. The CDR3 loop spans 13 amino acids. Per the germline V gene, CDR1 is MNHNS and CDR2 is SASEGT. The CDR3 reads CATIPGTYNEQFF. CDR3 in DNA: TGTGCGACGATCCCAGGCACTTACAATGAGCAGTTCTTC.

The gene calls are TRBV6-1 and TRBJ2-1; D possibly corresponds to TRBD1 (6 bases). In germline, CDR1 is MNHNS, CDR2 SASEGT. CDR3 length equals 13 residues. Trimming pared 7 bases from V and 3 bases from J, leaving 10 bases between. This CDR3 is CASNPTGYNEQFF. CDR3 nucleotide sequence: TGTGCCAGCAACCCGACAGGCTACAATGAGCAGTTCTTC.

This chain connects TRBV11-2 to TRBJ2-5; D not certain. The V gene lost 1 base and the J gene lost 1 base, with 4 bases spanning the gap. The CDR3 has 13 residues. CDR1 is SGHAT, CDR2 FQNNGV, per germline. CDR3 residues: CASSLVIQETQYF. CDR3 sequence (DNA): TGTGCCAGCAGCTTAGTTATCCAAGAGACCCAGTACTTC.

The V and J genes are TRBV6-5 and TRBJ2-3; D may be TRBD1 (6 bases). V was cut by 6 bases and J by 0 bases, with 10 bases left in between. The length of the CDR3 is 14 residues. The germline CDR1 and CDR2 sequences are MNHEY and SVGAGI. The CDR3 DNA reads TGTGCCAGCAGGGCTACAGGGAGCACAGATACGCAGTATTTT. This translates into CASRATGSTDTQYF.

In nucleotides, the CDR3 is TGTGCCAGCAGCGTAGGGGGCCACACTGAAGCTTTCTTT. Amino acid sequence: CASSVGGHTEAFF. The chain has TRBV9 and TRBJ1-1; D is perhaps TRBD1 (5 bases). The CDR3 covers 13 residues. Germline CDR1 and CDR2: SGDLS and YYNGEE. Trimming removed 0 bases at V and 3 bases at J, with 6 bases between.

The chain couples TRBV19 to TRBJ2-5; D call uncertain. The CDR3 extends over 14 amino acids. Per the germline V gene, CDR1 is LNHDA and CDR2 is SQIVND (reference sequence). V lost 5 bases, J lost 2 bases, and 12 bases lay in between. The CDR3 nucleotides are TGTGCCAGTAGTTTCTGGCACCAGCAAGAGACCCAGTACTTC. Residues: CASSFWHQQETQYF. Supplemented by reference TRBV19 and TRBJ2-5, the full variable domain reads DGGITQSPKYLFRKEGQNVTLSCEQNLNHDAMYWYRQDPGQGLRLIYYSQIVNDFQKGDIAEGYSVSREKKESFPLTVTSAQKNPTAFYLCASSFWHQQETQYFGPGTRLLVL.

The V call is TRBV30, the J call TRBJ2-3, with D possibly TRBD2 on 6 matching bases. Trimming shortened V by 0 bases and J by 8 bases, and 9 bases separated the two germline ends. Germline V CDR1 and CDR2: GTSNPN, SVGIG (reference sequence). The CDR3 length is 12 residues. For the CDR3, the DNA is TGTGCCTGGAGTGTACTCGGGGGTACGCAGTATTTT. Protein sequence: CAWSVLGGTQYF.

The chain links TRBV7-9 to TRBJ1-1; 10 nucleotides agree with TRBD1. This CDR3 comprises 15 residues. J was trimmed by 5 bases and V by 5 bases; bases with no gene match: 8. CDR1 SEHNR and CDR2 FQNEAQ come from the germline V gene (reference sequence). CDR3 sequence (DNA): TGTGCCAGCAGCCTTACCGGGGACAGGGGTACTGAAGCTTTCTTT. Encoded protein: CASSLTGDRGTEAFF.

The rearrangement uses TRBV7-2 and TRBJ2-1; 7 bases are a match to TRBD2. The CDR3 has 16 amino acids. V lost 1 base and J lost 3; bases outside the gene matches: 6. Looked up from germline, CDR1 is SGHTA and CDR2 is FQGNSA. The CDR3 DNA reads TGTGCCAGCAGCTTAGGTTATCAGCGGGACTACAATGAGCAGTTCTTC. It translates to CASSLGYQRDYNEQFF. The variable domain in full, with the rest retrieved from reference TRBV7-2 and TRBJ2-1, is GAGVSQSPSNKVTEKGKDVELRCDPISGHTALYWYRQSLGQGLEFLIYFQGNSAPDKSGLPSDRFSAERTGGSVSTLTIQRTQQEDSAVYLCASSLGYQRDYNEQFFGPGTRLTVL.